This T cell receptor beta chain was observed in a study of PD-1 blockade in classical Hodgkin lymphoma. Study-wide points: Researchers reported that CD4+ TCR diversity, though not CD8+, rose significantly by C4D1.

Profiled with immunoSEQ multiplex PCR; TCRdb holds only in-frame clones, not every one. The data contain 20,000 to 25,000 clones, less than 75% of them seen just once; the ten biggest clones take up roughly a quarter. Every patient relapsed after autologous stem cell transplantation, and brentuximab vedotin exposure varied. V was shortened by 5 bases and J by 7 bases, with 12 bases between the two germline ends. The CDR3 length is 13 residues. The germline gives CDR1 LNHDA, CDR2 SQIVND (reference sequence). Points on this clone: The antigen is unknown.

The sequence derives from a human donor with classical Hodgkin lymphoma. Specimen: peripheral blood mononuclear cells (PBMCs), collected before the second cycle of nivolumab. The chain uses TRBV19 and TRBJ2-1; D is perhaps TRBD1 or TRBD2 (5 bases each). The CDR3 loop reads CASSAWDGNEQFF. CDR3 in DNA: TGTGCCAGTAGTGCCTGGGACGGGAATGAGCAGTTCTTC.